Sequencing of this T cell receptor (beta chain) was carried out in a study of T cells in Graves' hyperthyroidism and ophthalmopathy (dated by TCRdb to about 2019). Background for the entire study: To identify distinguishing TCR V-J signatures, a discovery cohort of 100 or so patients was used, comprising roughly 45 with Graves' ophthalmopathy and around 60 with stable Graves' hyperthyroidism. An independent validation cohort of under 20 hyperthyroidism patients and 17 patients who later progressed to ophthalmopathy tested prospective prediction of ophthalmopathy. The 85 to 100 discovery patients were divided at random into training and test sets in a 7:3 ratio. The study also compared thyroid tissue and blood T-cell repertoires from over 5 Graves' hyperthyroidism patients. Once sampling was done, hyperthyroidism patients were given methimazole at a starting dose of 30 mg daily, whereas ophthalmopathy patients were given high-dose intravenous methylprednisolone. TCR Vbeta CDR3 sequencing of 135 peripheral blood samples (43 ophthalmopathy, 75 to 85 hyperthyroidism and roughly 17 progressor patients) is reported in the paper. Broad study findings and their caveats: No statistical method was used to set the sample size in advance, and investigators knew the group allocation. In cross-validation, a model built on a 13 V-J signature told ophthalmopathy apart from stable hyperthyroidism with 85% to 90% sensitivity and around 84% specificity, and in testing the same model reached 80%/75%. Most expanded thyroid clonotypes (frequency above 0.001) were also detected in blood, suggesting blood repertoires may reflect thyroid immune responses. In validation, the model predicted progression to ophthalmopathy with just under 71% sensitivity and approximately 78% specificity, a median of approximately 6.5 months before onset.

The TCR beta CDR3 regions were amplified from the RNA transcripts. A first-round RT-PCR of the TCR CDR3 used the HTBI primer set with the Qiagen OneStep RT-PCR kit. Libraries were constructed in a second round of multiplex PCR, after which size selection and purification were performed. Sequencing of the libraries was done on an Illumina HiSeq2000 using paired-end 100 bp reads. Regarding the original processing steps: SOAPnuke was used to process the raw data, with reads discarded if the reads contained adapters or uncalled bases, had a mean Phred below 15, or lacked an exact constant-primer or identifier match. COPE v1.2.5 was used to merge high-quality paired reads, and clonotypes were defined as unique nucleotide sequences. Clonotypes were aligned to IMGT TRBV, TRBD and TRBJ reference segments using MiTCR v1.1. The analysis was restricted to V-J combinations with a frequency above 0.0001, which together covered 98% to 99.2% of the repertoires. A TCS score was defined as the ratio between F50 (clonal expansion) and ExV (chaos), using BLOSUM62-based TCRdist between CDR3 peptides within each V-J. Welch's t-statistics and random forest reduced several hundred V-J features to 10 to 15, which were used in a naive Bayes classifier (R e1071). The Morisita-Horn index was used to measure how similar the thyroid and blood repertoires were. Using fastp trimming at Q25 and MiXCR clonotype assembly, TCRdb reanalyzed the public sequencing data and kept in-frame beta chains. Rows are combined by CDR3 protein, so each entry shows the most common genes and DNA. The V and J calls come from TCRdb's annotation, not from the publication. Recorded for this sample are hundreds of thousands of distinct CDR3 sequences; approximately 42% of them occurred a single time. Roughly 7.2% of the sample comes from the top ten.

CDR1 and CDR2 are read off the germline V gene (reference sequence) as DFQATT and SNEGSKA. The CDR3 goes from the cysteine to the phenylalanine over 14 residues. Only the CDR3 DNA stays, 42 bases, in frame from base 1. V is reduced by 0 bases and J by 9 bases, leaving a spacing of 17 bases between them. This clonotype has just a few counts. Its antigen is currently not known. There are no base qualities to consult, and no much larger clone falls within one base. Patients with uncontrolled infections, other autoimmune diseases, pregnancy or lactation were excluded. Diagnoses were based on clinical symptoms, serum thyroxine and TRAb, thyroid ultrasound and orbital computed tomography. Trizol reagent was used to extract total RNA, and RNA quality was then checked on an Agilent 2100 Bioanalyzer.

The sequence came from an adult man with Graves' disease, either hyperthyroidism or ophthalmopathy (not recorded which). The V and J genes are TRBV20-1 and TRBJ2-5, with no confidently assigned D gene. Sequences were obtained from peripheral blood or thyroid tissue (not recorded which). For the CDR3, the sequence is CSARDLRTHTAQYF. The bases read TGCAGTGCTAGAGATCTCAGAACCCACACGGCCCAGTACTTC.